This TCR beta chain was obtained from a study of quantifying T cell responses using KT2 cells. Study-wide background: cDNA was made from DNase-treated RNA using alpha and beta constant primers.

The CDR3 sequence is 18 residues long. An oligo carrying a UMI was ligated to the cDNA 3' end. First-round PCR used about 4 cycles and beta primers RC1.1 and RC1.2 covering TRBC1 and TRBC2. TCRdb re-called the UMI-ligation and nested PCR reads with MiXCR, one entry per CDR3 protein. Among tens of thousands of distinct CDR3 sequences listed, around 12% were seen once. Sequencing was carried out using PBMCs spiked with cells of the T cell clone KT2. The receptor was derived from a human donor. The chain carries TRBV21-1 and TRBJ1-2. TRBV21-1 is shown as a pseudogene. The DNA of the CDR3 is TGTGCCAGCAGCAAAGGGTCTACCGGGCCCATGGGAAGCTATGGCTACACCTTC. Protein product: CASSKGSTGPMGSYGYTF.